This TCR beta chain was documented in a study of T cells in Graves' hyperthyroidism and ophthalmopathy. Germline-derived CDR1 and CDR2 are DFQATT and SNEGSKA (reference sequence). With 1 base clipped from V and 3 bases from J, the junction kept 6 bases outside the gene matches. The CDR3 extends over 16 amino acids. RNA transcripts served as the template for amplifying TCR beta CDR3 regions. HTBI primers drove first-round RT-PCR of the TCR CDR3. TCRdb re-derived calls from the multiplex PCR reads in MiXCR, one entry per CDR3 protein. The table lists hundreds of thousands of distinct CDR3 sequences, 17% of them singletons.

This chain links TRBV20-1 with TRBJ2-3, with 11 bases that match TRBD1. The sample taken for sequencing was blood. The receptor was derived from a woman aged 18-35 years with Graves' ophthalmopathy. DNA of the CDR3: TGCAGTGCTAGAGCCGGGACAGGGGGTTCTACAGATACGCAGTATTTT. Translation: CSARAGTGGSTDTQYF.